This T cell receptor beta chain came from a study of neurological immune-mediated disorders. V was pared by 5 bases and J by 2 bases, with 5 bases of the junction left unmatched. CDR1 is SEHNR and CDR2 is FQNEAQ in the germline V gene (reference sequence). The CDR3 contains 15 residues. TCRdb ran MiXCR on the 5' RACE reads and lists one entry per CDR3 protein. The table records roughly 100,000 distinct CDR3 sequences, less than 14% of them present only once. This clonotype was counted at least ten times. Time point given: longitudinal time-point 3. The V call is TRBV7-9, the J call TRBJ2-7; 11 positions match TRBD1. Material for sequencing was PBMCs. This receptor was taken from a female donor with HTLV-1-associated myelopathy (HAM/TSP). This chain's CDR3 is CASSRTGGDAYEQYF. As DNA, the CDR3 is TGTGCCAGCAGCCGGACAGGGGGCGACGCCTACGAGCAGTACTTC.